This T cell receptor (beta chain) was captured in a study of blood T cell repertoires in COVID-19. As processed by the authors: Nucleated cell counts were estimated from reference gene primer amplification. TCRdb's table, derived via immunoSEQ multiplex PCR, lists solely in-frame clones and lacks some. Clonal size and the V and J genes are those of that table, whereas D and trimming came from the DNA. The sample shows about 170,000 clones, approximately 80% of them seen only once. Patients of the Seattle cohort, enrolled during active infection, were followed longitudinally. Trimming left V 8 bases short and J 2 bases short, with 18 bases between. The CDR3 is made up of 15 amino acids. CDR1 MDHEN and CDR2 SYDVKM come from the germline V gene.

The TCR was taken from an older woman with COVID-19, enrolled during active disease. The chain is built from TRBV28 and TRBJ1-1, with D uncertain. Material for sequencing was peripheral blood. The CDR3 DNA reads TGTGCCAGCCTCCTTGGAGGGCGCCAAAACACTGAAGCTTTCTTT. Protein product: CASLLGGRQNTEAFF.